The source of this T cell receptor (beta chain) is a study of Graves' ophthalmopathy and Graves' hyperthyroidism. This clonotype was counted a few times. Amplified TCR beta CDR3 regions were obtained using RNA transcripts as template. HTBI-primed first-round RT-PCR preceded second-round multiplex PCR. TCRdb analysed the multiplex PCR reads with MiXCR anew, one entry per CDR3 protein. The repertoire holds roughly 400,000 distinct CDR3 sequences, roughly 17% seen once, with roughly 2.3% in the top ten. Germline V gives CDR1 MNHEY, CDR2 SMNVEV (reference sequence). This CDR3 spans 15 amino acids. Trimming took 3 bases from V and 5 from J, leaving 17 bases between them.

The rearrangement joins TRBV27 to TRBJ2-7; D remains unclear. The receptor was derived from an adult woman with stable Graves' hyperthyroidism. The sample was peripheral blood. The CDR3 DNA is TGTGCCAGCAGTTTGTTCGCAGTTTCCTCTGACGAGCAGTACTTC. Translating gives CASSLFAVSSDEQYF.